This is a list of T cell receptor beta chains from one sample in a study of cytomegalovirus exposure and HLA in healthy donors. Clones were read by immunoSEQ multiplex PCR, and TCRdb kept only the in-frame ones, dropping some. The table lists 130,000 to 150,000 clones. The sample taken for sequencing was PBMCs. All receptors derive from a male donor in good health and CMV-seronegative. CDR3s include the opening cysteine and the closing phenylalanine or tryptophan. D genes are given only for firm matches.

D	V	J	DNA	CDR3
.	TRBV28	TRBJ1-5	TGTGCCAGCAGTTTATCCCGGGTGAATCAGCCCCAGCATTTT	CASSLSRVNQPQHF
TRBD1	TRBV6-5	TRBJ2-7	TGTGCCAGCAGTCCCTCAGACAGGGGGCAGTACGAGCAGTACTTC	CASSPSDRGQYEQYF
TRBD1	TRBV6-5	TRBJ1-2	TGTGCCAGCAGTTCGACCGGGACAGGGATGTATGGCTACACCTTC	CASSSTGTGMYGYTF
.	TRBV6-5	TRBJ2-7	TGTGCCAGCAGTTCAGCCTACGAGCAGTACTTC	CASSSAYEQYF
.	TRBV7-8	TRBJ1-1	TGTGCCAGCAGCGAACAGCCGAACACTGAAGCTTTCTTT	CASSEQPNTEAFF
.	TRBV28	TRBJ2-7	TGTGCCAGCAGTTTCCGGCTAGCCGCGAGCTCCTACGAGCAGTACTTC	CASSFRLAASSYEQYF
.	TRBV30	TRBJ2-1	.	CAWSGSSVGEGTFF
TRBD1	TRBV7-9	TRBJ1-2	TGTGCCAGCAGCCGAGAAGGGGACAGGGCGCGCTACACCTTC	CASSREGDRARYTF
TRBD1	TRBV28	TRBJ1-5	TGTGCCAGCAACGTACAGGGGGTCAATCAGCCCCAGCATTTT	CASNVQGVNQPQHF
TRBD1	TRBV11-2	TRBJ1-2	TGTGCCAGCAGCTCACAGGGGGCCAAGTATGGCTACACCTTC	CASSSQGAKYGYTF
.	TRBV30	TRBJ2-1	TGTGCCTGGAGACGGGGGTCCCGCTCCTACAATGAGCAGTTCTTC	CAWRRGSRSYNEQFF
.	TRBV10-1	TRBJ1-2	TGCGCCAGCAGCCGGGATCCGACTATGTATGGCTACACCTTC	CASSRDPTMYGYTF
TRBD1	TRBV7-9	TRBJ2-1	TGTGCCAGCAGCTTAGGGGCAGGGGGACAGGGACGCGTGGAGCAGTTCTTC	CASSLGAGGQGRVEQFF
.	TRBV7-6	TRBJ2-7	TGTGCCAGCAGCTTCGGTCGCGCATACGAGCAGTACTTC	CASSFGRAYEQYF
TRBD1	TRBV19	TRBJ1-5	TGTGCCACCAGACCCGACAGGGGTGCGAATCAGCCCCAGCATTTT	CATRPDRGANQPQHF
TRBD2	TRBV5-1	TRBJ2-3	TGCGCCAGCAGTTTGGATAGCGGGGATACGCAGTATTTT	CASSLDSGDTQYF
TRBD1	TRBV2	TRBJ2-2	TGTGCCAGCGTCCCGGGACAGCCGAACACCGGGGAGCTGTTTTTT	CASVPGQPNTGELFF
.	TRBV15	TRBJ1-1	TGTGCCACCAGCAGAGTGGACATATCAAAAGCTTTCTTT	CATSRVDISKAFF
.	TRBV6-1	TRBJ1-5	TGTGCCAGCAGTGAACTTGCGTCATATCAGCCCCAGCATTTT	CASSELASYQPQHF
.	TRBV4-2	TRBJ1-6	TGTGCCAGCAGCCAAGCCCCCCTTCAGAATTCACCCCTCCACTTT	CASSQAPLQNSPLHF
TRBD2	TRBV5-1	TRBJ2-6	TGCGCCAGCAGCCCCTCCGGACTAGCGGGGGCTGTTTCTGGGGCCAACGTCCTGACTTTC	CASSPSGLAGAVSGANVLTF
.	TRBV30	TRBJ2-6	TGTGCCTGGGACCGAACAGCCGGGGCCAACGTCCTGACTTTC	CAWDRTAGANVLTF
.	TRBV5-1	TRBJ1-3	TGCGCCAGCAGCTTAGATCCCAGGGCCTCTGGAAACACCATATATTTT	CASSLDPRASGNTIYF
TRBD1	TRBV5-1	TRBJ1-1	TGCGCCAGCAGCCGATGGACAGGGGTGGATCACACTGAAGCTTTCTTT	CASSRWTGVDHTEAFF
.	TRBV5-6	TRBJ2-5	TGTGCCAGCAGCTTATCGGGAATCACACTACAAGAGACCCAGTACTTC	CASSLSGITLQETQYF
.	TRBV19	TRBJ1-6	TGTGCCAGTAAAAGTGGGGCGGCCTATAATTCACCCCTCCACTTT	CASKSGAAYNSPLHF
.	TRBV25-1	TRBJ2-2	TGTGCCAGCAGTGGGGACTGGCCTAACACCGGGGAGCTGTTTTTT	CASSGDWPNTGELFF
.	TRBV6-6	TRBJ1-1	TGTGCCAGCAGCCACAGGGACCGCACTGAAGCTTTCTTT	CASSHRDRTEAFF
TRBD2	TRBV6-5	TRBJ2-7	TGTGCCAGCAGTATGGGACTAGCGGGAGGACGGGAGCAGTACTTC	CASSMGLAGGREQYF
.	TRBV18	TRBJ2-7	TGTGCCAGCTCACCAGCCCTAGTAGTCTACGAGCAGTACTTC	CASSPALVVYEQYF
.	TRBV9	TRBJ2-6	TGTGCCAGCAGCGTTCCCGCCCACCACACTGGGGCCAACGTCCTGACTTTC	CASSVPAHHTGANVLTF
TRBD1	TRBV5-3	TRBJ1-5	TGTGCCAGAAGCTTGGACCCGGGACAGGATGCTCTGCCCCAGCATTTT	CARSLDPGQDALPQHF
.	TRBV29-1	TRBJ1-1	TGCAGCGGGCGGACAGCGAACACTGAAGATTTCTTT	CSGRTANTEDFF
TRBD1	TRBV27	TRBJ2-7	TGTGCCAGCAGACATCAGACAATTCAGGGGGCACACGAGCAGTACTTC	CASRHQTIQGAHEQYF
.	TRBV27	TRBJ2-7	TGTGCCAGCAGTCTTTCCCGACAGGCCTACGAGCAGTACTTC	CASSLSRQAYEQYF
.	TRBV6-8	TRBJ1-1	TGTGCCCTCCCGGGGATGTCTTTGGACACTGAAGCTTTCTTT	CALPGMSLDTEAFF
.	TRBV7-9	TRBJ2-5	TGTGCCAGCAGCCTGCACAGGGAAGAGACCCAGTACTTC	CASSLHREETQYF
.	TRBV19	TRBJ1-2	TGTGCCAGTAGTATCGCGGGGATCGGCTATGGCTACACCTTC	CASSIAGIGYGYTF
.	TRBV5-6	TRBJ1-4	TGTGCCAGCAGCTTTTCTGACACTCGGAAACTGTTTTTT	CASSFSDTRKLFF
.	TRBV6-1	TRBJ2-7	TGTGCCAGCAGTCCTAGGACAGACTACTACGAGCAGTACTTC	CASSPRTDYYEQYF
TRBD1	TRBV23-1	TRBJ1-1	TGCGCCAGCACCTACACCGTCCTGGGACAGGGGAACACTGAAGCTTTCTTT	CASTYTVLGQGNTEAFF
TRBD2	TRBV19	TRBJ2-1	TGTGCCAGTAGTCAATTAGCGGGACATGAGCAGTTCTTC	CASSQLAGHEQFF
.	TRBV9	TRBJ2-2	TGTGCCAGCGCGGGACCGAGAATTGGAGCCGGGGAGCTGTTTTTT	CASAGPRIGAGELFF
TRBD1	TRBV6-1	TRBJ2-7	TGTGCCAGCAGTGAAGTGGGACAGGGCTACGAGCAGTACTTC	CASSEVGQGYEQYF
TRBD1	TRBV27	TRBJ1-5	TGTGCCAGCAGTTATACAGGGGTGAACAATCAGCCCCAGCATTTT	CASSYTGVNNQPQHF
TRBD1	TRBV29-1	TRBJ1-1	TGCAGCGTTGGGACAGGGGGCACTGAAGCTTTCTTT	CSVGTGGTEAFF
.	TRBV2	TRBJ2-7	TGTGCCAGCTCCTGGGGCAGGGGAGCTAACGAGCAGTACTTC	CASSWGRGANEQYF
TRBD1	TRBV10-3	TRBJ2-7	TGTGCCATCAGTGAACCGGCTACAGGGGACTACGAGCAGTACTTC	CAISEPATGDYEQYF
.	TRBV29-1	TRBJ2-7	TGCAGCGTTGCCGGCCCAGCACTAACCTACGAGCAGTACTTC	CSVAGPALTYEQYF
.	TRBV20-1	TRBJ1-4	TGCAGTGCTAGAGATGGGAGGAAACTGTTTTTT	CSARDGRKLFF
.	TRBV6-5	TRBJ1-4	TGTGCCAGCAGTTCACAGGGTGGAGGTGAAAAACTGTTTTTT	CASSSQGGGEKLFF
.	TRBV4-2	TRBJ1-3	TGTGCCAGCAGCCAAGATTCGGTGCAGGCAACACCCCTAAACACCATATATTTT	CASSQDSVQATPLNTIYF
.	TRBV25-1	TRBJ2-1	TGTGCCAGCAAGGGAGCCCGGCTGGAGTTCTTC	CASKGARLEFF
TRBD1	TRBV30	TRBJ2-2	TGTGCCTGGAGTCTCGGACAGGGTCACGGGGAGCTGTTTTTT	CAWSLGQGHGELFF
.	TRBV9	TRBJ1-3	TGTGCCAGCAGCGTTCGTTCTGTTGGAAACACCATATATTTT	CASSVRSVGNTIYF
.	TRBV2	TRBJ1-6	TGTGCCAGCAGTGAAAACCCAGGGGTAGGGAATTCACCCCTCCACTTT	CASSENPGVGNSPLHF
TRBD2	TRBV5-1	TRBJ2-5	TGCGCCAGCAGCTTGGTCCTAGGGGCCAGACTAGCAAGTAAAGAGACCCAGTACTTC	CASSLVLGARLASKETQYF
.	TRBV15	TRBJ1-2	TGTGCCACCAGCGTCACAGGGCCCTATGGCTACACCTTC	CATSVTGPYGYTF